This TCR beta chain appears in the sequencing data of a study of CD8 T cells in Susac syndrome. The multiple sclerosis controls were treatment-naive patients, and their relapsing-remitting disease was stable or active. Negative isolation yielded CD8+ and CD4+ T cells; FACS enriched TEMRA cells. Germline assignment: CDR1 GTSNPN and CDR2 SVGIG (reference sequence). The CDR3 totals 13 residues. Trimming shortened V by 5 bases and J by 9 bases, and 17 bases separated the two germline ends. The count of this clonotype is one. Reverse transcription of roughly 0.5 to 1 ug RNA used random hexamers. Multiplex PCR with immunoSEQ amplified the TCR beta CDR3 across 54 Vbeta and 13 Jbeta. Using its own MiXCR run on the immunoSEQ multiplex PCR reads, TCRdb lists one record per CDR3 protein. The table records 190,000 or so distinct CDR3 sequences, roughly 96% of them present only once.

The genes are TRBV30 and TRBJ2-4, with TRBD1 as a possible D gene (6 bases). The sequenced sample consisted of CD4+ T cells from PBMCs. This clonotype originated in a human donor with multiple sclerosis. CDR3 region: CAWGQWAAGIQYF. In DNA form, the CDR3 reads TGTGCCTGGGGACAGTGGGCGGCGGGCATTCAGTACTTC.